The entry that follows covers one T cell receptor (beta chain) sequence. This specimen comes from a study of blood T cell repertoires in COVID-19. Trimming shortened V by 3 bases and J by 2 bases, and 11 bases separated the two germline ends. The CDR3 extends over 14 amino acids. The germline V gene encodes CDR1 SQVTM and CDR2 ANQGSEA. Produced via immunoSEQ multiplex PCR; TCRdb's table is partial and in-frame only. Of a few hundred thousand clones in the sample, 80% to 90% were seen once. The chain joins TRBV29-1 to TRBJ2-1; D remains unclear. The TCR comes from a woman in her thirties or forties who had recovered from COVID-19. The sequencing sample was made of peripheral blood. The CDR3 DNA reads as TGCAGCGTTGATCCCAGCGCAGCCTACAATGAGCAGTTCTTC. Translating it yields CSVDPSAAYNEQFF.